These 6 T cell receptor beta chains originate from one sample sequenced in a study of cytomegalovirus exposure and HLA in healthy donors. The PCR had 60 Vbeta and 13 Jbeta primers. Method: immunoSEQ multiplex PCR; TCRdb's copy keeps in-frame clones and lacks some. In the table there are about 130,000 clones, roughly 74% of which are singletons. Sequencing was done on a sample of PBMCs. All receptors come from a woman between 45 and 60 years old in good health and CMV-seropositive.

The chain carries TRBV19 and TRBJ2-5; D is unclear. Trimming removed 4 bases at V and 2 bases at J, with 5 bases between. CDR1 and CDR2 from the germline V gene are LNHDA and SQIVND (reference sequence). The CDR3 is 12 amino acids. CDR3 loop: CASSKLQETQYF. The CDR3 region has the DNA TGTGCCAGTAGTAAACTTCAAGAGACCCAGTACTTC. Drawing the rest from reference TRBV19 and TRBJ2-5, the complete variable domain is DGGITQSPKYLFRKEGQNVTLSCEQNLNHDAMYWYRQDPGQGLRLIYYSQIVNDFQKGDIAEGYSVSREKKESFPLTVTSAQKNPTAFYLCASSKLQETQYFGPGTRLLVL.

In its sample, this clone was seen a few times. The V call is TRBV11-2, the J call TRBJ1-3; D remains unclear. Germline-derived CDR1 and CDR2 are SGHAT and FQNNGV. This CDR3 is built from 14 residues. Trimming cost V 2 bases and J 0 bases, with 5 bases left between them. The CDR3 region is CASSLLASGNTIYF. In nucleotides, the CDR3 is TGTGCCAGCAGCTTATTAGCCTCTGGAAACACCATATATTTT.

This chain connects TRBV5-8 to TRBJ2-6, with D tentatively TRBD1 (6 bases). Germline V gives CDR1 SGHTS, CDR2 YDEGEE. Between the trimmed V and J ends, which lost 5 bases and 0 bases, there was a span of 9 bases. CDR3 length equals 15 residues. CDR3: CASSQGNSGANVLTF. As DNA, the CDR3 is TGTGCCAGCAGTCAGGGGAACTCTGGGGCCAACGTCCTGACTTTC.

This clone was recorded a few times. CDR3 nucleotide sequence: TGTGCCAGCAGCTTCGGGGATACGCAGTATTTT. Translation gives CASSFGDTQYF. V usage is TRBV5-6 and J usage is TRBJ2-3; no firm D call. V lost 2 bases to trimming and J lost 6 bases, with 4 bases between them. The CDR3 contains 11 residues. Germline-derived CDR1 and CDR2 are SGHDT and YYEEEE.

The genes are TRBV4-2 and TRBJ1-5, with D possibly matching TRBD1 (6 bases). The CDR3 runs to 14 residues. Germline CDR1 reads LGHNA; CDR2 reads YNFKEQ. Trimming removed 4 bases at V and 7 bases at J, with 14 bases between. The CDR3 DNA is TGTGCCAGCAGCCCCCGGGGGGGCAGCCAGCCCCAGCATTTT. Residues: CASSPRGGSQPQHF.

V is TRBV7-8 and J is TRBJ2-7; 7 bases agree with TRBD2. V shed 3 bases and J 6 bases; nucleotides not matched to a gene: 14. The CDR3 is made up of 16 amino acids. CDR1 and CDR2 from the germline V gene are SGHVS and FQNEAQ. As DNA, the CDR3 is TGTGCCAGCAGCTTGCGGACTAGAGTTCTTTATTGCGAGCAGTACTTC. Its translation: CASSLRTRVLYCEQYF.